Listed here are 6 T cell receptor beta chains from one sample, sequenced in a study of blood T cell repertoires in COVID-19. The repertoire was sequenced with immunoSEQ multiplex PCR; TCRdb's copy has only in-frame clones and lacks some. Of fewer than 350,000 clones listed, approximately 90% are singletons. Material for sequencing was PBMCs or T cells enriched from blood (not recorded which). The receptors were sampled from a middle-aged man who had been exposed to COVID-19.

V gene TRBV5-1 combines with J gene TRBJ2-3; 10 nucleotides line up with TRBD2. CDR1 SGHRS and CDR2 YFSETQ come from the germline V gene. The J segment lost 2 bases and the V segment lost 1 base, leaving 4 bases of the junction unmatched. CDR3 length: 16 residues. The CDR3 DNA follows: TGCGCCAGCAGCTTGCCTCTAGCGGGAGCCACAGATACGCAGTATTTT. Amino acids: CASSLPLAGATDTQYF.

The chain combines TRBV6-5 with TRBJ2-1; 11 bases match TRBD2. Germline-derived CDR1 and CDR2 are MNHEY and SVGAGI. CDR3 length: 15 amino acids. The trim removed 2 bases at V and 10 bases at J, leaving 7 bases unmatched. The CDR3 loop reads CASSYAGTSGGEQFF. As DNA, the CDR3 is TGTGCCAGCAGTTACGCCGGGACTAGCGGAGGGGAGCAGTTCTTC.

V gene TRBV3-1 (or the pseudogene TRBV3-2) combines with J gene TRBJ1-4; D gene unclear. The length of the CDR3 is 15 residues. Per germline, CDR1 LGHDT and CDR2 YNNKEL (reference sequence). Trimming took 0 bases from V and 4 from J, leaving 9 bases between them. The CDR3 spells CASSQDAGVNEKLFF. CDR3 coding DNA: TGTGCCAGCAGCCAAGATGCCGGGGTTAATGAAAAACTGTTTTTT.

This clone was counted once. The gene calls are TRBV3-1 (or the pseudogene TRBV3-2) and TRBJ2-7; 7 positions match TRBD2. The junction had 9 bases not matched to a gene; V was cut back by 5 bases and J by 2 bases. The CDR3 loop spans 15 amino acids. CDR1 LGHDT and CDR2 YNNKEL come from the germline V gene (reference sequence). CDR3 coding DNA: TGTGCCAGCAGCTCCGTTGCTAGCGGACCCTACGAGCAGTACTTC. This translates into CASSSVASGPYEQYF.

This clone was counted once. The chain carries TRBV7-6 and TRBJ2-1; D is undetermined. This CDR3 spans 14 amino acids. Germline lookup yields CDR1 SGHVS and CDR2 FNYEAQ. Trimming removed 6 bases at V and 2 bases at J, with 11 bases between. The CDR3 DNA reads TGTGCCAGCAGTGTCGGGTCCCCCTACAATGAGCAGTTCTTC. Translating it yields CASSVGSPYNEQFF.

This sequence joins TRBV7-2 and TRBJ1-3, with D possibly TRBD1 on 6 matching bases. V lost 4 bases and J lost 2, with 12 bases in between. Germline loops: CDR1 SGHTA, CDR2 FQGNSA. This CDR3 has 15 amino acids. For the CDR3, the DNA is TGTGCCAGCAGCTCCTCAGGGGCGGCTGGAAACACCATATATTTT. It encodes CASSSSGAAGNTIYF.